Shown below are 22 T cell receptor beta chains from a single sample sequenced in a study of shared clonotypes between healthy human individuals. Data came from immunoSEQ multiplex PCR; TCRdb stores just in-frame clones and leaves some out. The sample carries 1.4 million or so clones, approximately 98.5% recorded once. The specimen was naive CD4+ T cells sorted from blood. Subset reported: CD45RA+ positively selected. Receptors were obtained from a man aged 30 to 45 in good health.

The chain joins TRBV10-3 to TRBJ2-7, with D possibly TRBD1 on 6 matching bases. The CDR3 is 14 residues long. Looked up from germline, CDR1 is ENHRY and CDR2 is SYGVKD. The ends were cut back, 4 bases at V and 3 bases at J, with 13 bases in the middle. CDR3: CAISVWGPFYEQYF. The CDR3 DNA follows: TGTGCCATCAGTGTGTGGGGGCCCTTCTACGAGCAGTACTTC.

The rearrangement links TRBV15 to TRBJ1-2; D might be TRBD1 (5 bases). V lost 8 bases and J lost 8, with 18 bases in between. Germline V CDR1 and CDR2: LNHNV, YYDKDF (reference sequence). The CDR3 loop spans 13 amino acids. CDR3 sequence: CATRDSGGVGYTF. In nucleotides, the CDR3 is TGTGCCACCCGTGACAGTGGTGGAGTGGGCTACACCTTC.

In this sample, this clone turned up once. V is TRBV19 and J is TRBJ1-5; the D is unclear. The CDR3 covers 14 residues. The ends were cut back, 9 bases at V and 4 bases at J, with 16 bases in the middle. The germline V gene encodes CDR1 LNHDA and CDR2 SQIVND (reference sequence). In DNA, the CDR3 is TGTGCCAGCAGTCCTTGGGGTGGGAATCAGCCCCAGCATTTT. Protein product: CASSPWGGNQPQHF.

This clone was recorded only once. The genes are TRBV7-2 and TRBJ1-2, with TRBD1 matching over 9 bases. This CDR3 has 14 amino acids. The germline gives CDR1 SGHTA, CDR2 FQGNSA. V was clipped by 5 bases and J by 6 bases; unmatched bases: 7. The CDR3 sequence is CASSAQQGANGYTF. The CDR3 DNA follows: TGTGCCAGCAGCGCGCAACAGGGGGCTAATGGCTACACCTTC. The variable domain in full, with the rest retrieved from reference TRBV7-2 and TRBJ1-2, is GAGVSQSPSNKVTEKGKDVELRCDPISGHTALYWYRQSLGQGLEFLIYFQGNSAPDKSGLPSDRFSAERTGGSVSTLTIQRTQQEDSAVYLCASSAQQGANGYTFGSGTRLTVV.

The CDR3 loop is CASTVASGYEQYF. The CDR3, as DNA: TGCGCCAGCACCGTCGCCTCGGGGTACGAGCAGTACTTC. V gene TRBV5-1 combines with J gene TRBJ2-7; D possibly corresponds to TRBD2 (5 bases). The V gene's germline CDR1 is SGHRS and CDR2 YFSETQ. The V end was cut by 6 bases, the J end by 4 bases, with 14 bases between. The CDR3 sequence is 13 residues long.

The V gene is TRBV30, the J gene TRBJ2-2; TRBD2 agrees at 12 bases. Germline V CDR1 and CDR2: GTSNPN, SVGIG (reference sequence). V trimming: 5 bases; J trimming: 7 bases; junction bases outside the gene matches: 17. The length of the CDR3 is 18 residues. DNA for the CDR3: TGTGCCTGGCGAAAACGGACTAGCGGGATCCAGAACGGCGGGGAGCTGTTTTTT. Its protein product is CAWRKRTSGIQNGGELFF. Variable domain in full (rest from reference TRBV30 and TRBJ2-2): SQTIHQWPATLVQPVGSPLSLECTVEGTSNPNLYWYRQAAGRGLQLLFYSVGIGQISSEVPQNLSASRPQDRQFILSSKKLLLSDSGFYLCAWRKRTSGIQNGGELFFGEGSRLTVL.

V is TRBV5-1 and J is TRBJ2-7; D gene unclear. V shed 1 base and J shed 5 bases, with 13 bases lying between them. Germline assignment: CDR1 SGHRS and CDR2 YFSETQ. This CDR3 comprises 14 residues. The CDR3 spells CASSLLGLIHEQYF. DNA of the CDR3: TGCGCCAGCAGCTTGTTAGGGTTAATACACGAGCAGTACTTC.

This clone came up once. V is TRBV27 and J is TRBJ1-2, with 7 bases matching TRBD1. V lost 7 bases and J lost 5; bases outside the gene matches: 10. The germline CDR1 and CDR2 sequences are MNHEY and SMNVEV (reference sequence). CDR3 length: 14 amino acids. The CDR3 loop is CASTPQGKPYGYTF. In nucleotides, the CDR3 is TGTGCCAGCACCCCACAGGGGAAACCTTATGGCTACACCTTC.

This clone appeared a single time. This chain links TRBV14 with TRBJ2-7; TRBD2 is a possible D gene (6 bases). This CDR3 is 13 amino acids long. V was cut by 2 bases and J by 5 bases, with 10 bases left in between. The germline V gene has CDR1 SGHDN and CDR2 FVKESK. Here the CDR3 DNA reads TGTGCCAGCAGCCAAAGCGGAGGGAACGAGCAGTACTTC. Translating it yields CASSQSGGNEQYF.

The chain carries TRBV28 and TRBJ2-2, with TRBD2 identical over 11 bases. Germline V gene lookup returns CDR1 MDHEN and CDR2 SYDVKM. V was clipped by 2 bases and J by 8 bases; unmatched bases: 7. This CDR3 spans 16 amino acids. DNA of the CDR3: TGTGCCAGCAGTTTACCCCTAGCGGGAGGAGCGGGGGAGCTGTTTTTT. Amino acids: CASSLPLAGGAGELFF.

This chain uses TRBV7-8 with TRBJ2-7; 9 positions agree with TRBD2. The V segment lost 1 base and the J segment 1 base; nucleotides outside the gene matches: 11. Germline V gene sequence: CDR1 SGHVS, CDR2 FQNEAQ. The CDR3 covers 18 residues. CDR3 in DNA: TGTGCCAGCAGCTTAGGTACCAGCGGGAGGCCATTTTCCTACGAGCAGTACTTC. As protein: CASSLGTSGRPFSYEQYF.

The rearrangement links TRBV28 to TRBJ2-7; D remains ambiguous. The CDR3 is made up of 13 amino acids. V was shortened by 6 bases and J by 2 bases, with 11 bases between the two germline ends. The germline V gene encodes CDR1 MDHEN and CDR2 SYDVKM. The CDR3 reads CASRVTGPYEQYF. As DNA, the CDR3 is TGTGCCAGCAGAGTGACTGGCCCCTACGAGCAGTACTTC.

V is TRBV6-4 and J is TRBJ2-3, with D possibly TRBD2 on 5 matching bases. The CDR3 length is 15 residues. The germline CDR1 and CDR2 sequences are MRHNA and SNTAGT. V was cut by 3 bases and J by 2 bases, with 12 bases left in between. The chain's CDR3 is CASSETGFDTDTQYF. CDR3 nucleotide sequence: TGTGCCAGCAGTGAAACGGGGTTTGACACAGATACGCAGTATTTT.

The chain recombines TRBV5-8 with TRBJ2-7, with TRBD2 identical over 7 bases. The CDR3 consists of 13 residues. Germline CDR1 is SGHTS and CDR2 is YDEGEE. The V gene end was trimmed by 9 bases and the J gene end by 3 bases; junction bases not matched to a gene: 9. The CDR3 nucleotides read TGTGCCACTCTAGCGGCTATTCGCTACGAGCAGTACTTC. Protein: CATLAAIRYEQYF.

J is TRBJ2-2 and V is TRBV7-9, with D maybe TRBD2 (6 bases). CDR3 size: 13 residues. Trimming took 11 bases from V and 0 from J, leaving 10 bases between them. Germline CDR1 reads SEHNR; CDR2 reads FQNEAQ (reference sequence). Here the CDR3 DNA reads TGTGCCCTCGTAGCGGCGAACACCGGGGAGCTGTTTTTT. Translated, it gives CALVAANTGELFF.

The chain recombines TRBV28 with TRBJ2-3; D ambiguous. V gave up 3 bases and J gave up 6 bases, with 13 bases separating them. The CDR3 is made up of 14 amino acids. The germline V gene has CDR1 MDHEN and CDR2 SYDVKM. CDR3 in DNA: TGTGCCAGCAGTTTGGTTCCAGCTTCGGATACGCAGTATTTT. Translated, it gives CASSLVPASDTQYF.

The CDR3 DNA is TGCGCCAGCAGCTTTTGGTCAGGAGCGGGGTACACCGGGGAGCTGTTTTTT. This gives the protein CASSFWSGAGYTGELFF. The chain recombines TRBV5-1 with TRBJ2-2, with 7 bases fitting TRBD2. CDR3 size: 17 residues. The germline CDR1 and CDR2 sequences are SGHRS and YFSETQ. J was trimmed by 3 bases and V by 2 bases; bases with no gene match: 10.

The chain is built from TRBV5-1 and TRBJ1-4; D uncertain. The CDR3 is 13 amino acids. Germline values: CDR1 SGHRS, CDR2 YFSETQ. Trimming cost V 0 bases and J 2 bases, with 2 bases left between them. CDR3 protein: CASSLVTNEKLFF. The CDR3 DNA reads as TGCGCCAGCAGCTTGGTTACTAATGAAAAACTGTTTTTT.

On this clone: Distinct nucleotide sequences in the sample also encode this CDR3. The rearrangement joins TRBV18 to TRBJ2-5; the D gene is possibly TRBD1 (5 bases). Germline V gene data show CDR1 as KGHSH and CDR2 as LQKENI. Trimming removed 6 bases from V and 4 bases from J, with 9 bases in between. The CDR3 length is 12 residues. CDR3 region: CASSPGLETQYF. The CDR3 DNA reads as TGTGCCAGCTCCCCAGGGTTAGAGACCCAGTACTTC. Using reference TRBV18 and TRBJ2-5 for the parts outside the CDR3, the full variable domain is NAGVMQNPRHLVRRRGQEARLRCSPMKGHSHVYWYRQLPEEGLKFMVYLQKENIIDESGMPKERFSAEFPKEGPSILRIQQVVRGDSAAYFCASSPGLETQYFGPGTRLLVL.

The chain links TRBV19 to TRBJ1-2, with D perhaps TRBD1 (5 bases). Per the germline V gene, CDR1 is LNHDA and CDR2 is SQIVND (reference sequence). This CDR3 is 13 amino acids long. Trimming stripped 6 bases from V and 2 bases from J, with 10 bases between. DNA of the CDR3: TGTGCCAGTAGCGAACCAGGGAACTATGGCTACACCTTC. Protein sequence: CASSEPGNYGYTF.

For the CDR3, the DNA is TGTGCCAGCAGCTTACCCCGGCTTGAAGCTTTCTTT. This codes for CASSLPRLEAFF. This sequence joins TRBV7-9 and TRBJ1-1; D gene unclear. Germline-derived CDR1 and CDR2 are SEHNR and FQNEAQ (reference sequence). The CDR3 sequence is 12 residues long. V was trimmed by 2 bases and J by 7 bases, leaving 8 bases between them. The full variable domain, completed using reference TRBV7-9 and TRBJ1-1, is DTGVSQNPRHKITKRGQNVTFRCDPISEHNRLYWYRQTLGQGPEFLTYFQNEAQLEKSRLLSDRFSAERPKGSFSTLEIQRTEQGDSAMYLCASSLPRLEAFFGQGTRLTVV.

The J gene is TRBJ2-7, the V gene TRBV5-1; D unclear. The CDR3 is 15 residues long. V lost 0 bases and J lost 2, with 12 bases in between. Germline V gene data show CDR1 as SGHRS and CDR2 as YFSETQ. Here the CDR3 reads CASSLESQATYEQYF. In DNA, the CDR3 is TGCGCCAGCAGCTTGGAGTCGCAGGCAACCTACGAGCAGTACTTC. Full variable domain (remainder filled in from reference TRBV5-1 and TRBJ2-7): KAGVTQTPRYLIKTRGQQVTLSCSPISGHRSVSWYQQTPGQGLQFLFEYFSETQRNKGNFPGRFSGRQFSNSRSEMNVSTLELGDSALYLCASSLESQATYEQYFGPGTRLTVT.